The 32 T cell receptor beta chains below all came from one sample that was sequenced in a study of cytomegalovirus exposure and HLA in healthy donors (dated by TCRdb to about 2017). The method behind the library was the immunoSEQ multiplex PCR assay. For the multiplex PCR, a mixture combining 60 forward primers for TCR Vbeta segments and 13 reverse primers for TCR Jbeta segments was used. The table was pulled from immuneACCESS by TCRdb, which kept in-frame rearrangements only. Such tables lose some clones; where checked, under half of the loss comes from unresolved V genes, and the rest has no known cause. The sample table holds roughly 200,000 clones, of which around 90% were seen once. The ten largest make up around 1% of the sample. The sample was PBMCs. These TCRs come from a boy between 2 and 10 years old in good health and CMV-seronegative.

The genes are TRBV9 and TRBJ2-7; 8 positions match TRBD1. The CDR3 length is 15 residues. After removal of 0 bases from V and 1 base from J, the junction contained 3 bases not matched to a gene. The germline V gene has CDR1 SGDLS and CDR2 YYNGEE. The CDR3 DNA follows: TGTGCCAGCAGCGTAGCAGGGACAGGTTCCTACGAGCAGTACTTC. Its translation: CASSVAGTGSYEQYF.

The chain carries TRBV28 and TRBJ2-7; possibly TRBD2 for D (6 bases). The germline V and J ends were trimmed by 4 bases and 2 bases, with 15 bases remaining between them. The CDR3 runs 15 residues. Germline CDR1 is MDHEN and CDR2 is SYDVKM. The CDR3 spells CASSWTGALAYEQYF. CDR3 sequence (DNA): TGTGCCAGCAGTTGGACGGGAGCCCTAGCCTACGAGCAGTACTTC.

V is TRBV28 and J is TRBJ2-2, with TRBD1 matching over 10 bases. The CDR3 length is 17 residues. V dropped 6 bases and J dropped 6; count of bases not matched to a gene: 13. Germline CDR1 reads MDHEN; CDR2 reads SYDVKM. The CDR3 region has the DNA TGTGCCAGCAGCCCCTTTTTGCGGGACAGGGGCGCCGGGGAGCTGTTTTTT. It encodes CASSPFLRDRGAGELFF.

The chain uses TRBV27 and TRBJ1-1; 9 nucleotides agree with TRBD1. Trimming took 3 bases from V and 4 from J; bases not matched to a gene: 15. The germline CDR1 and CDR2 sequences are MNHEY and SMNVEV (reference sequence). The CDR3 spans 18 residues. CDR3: CASSFGGLDRGSVTEAFF. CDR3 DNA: TGTGCCAGCAGTTTCGGGGGGCTCGACAGGGGGTCAGTCACTGAAGCTTTCTTT.

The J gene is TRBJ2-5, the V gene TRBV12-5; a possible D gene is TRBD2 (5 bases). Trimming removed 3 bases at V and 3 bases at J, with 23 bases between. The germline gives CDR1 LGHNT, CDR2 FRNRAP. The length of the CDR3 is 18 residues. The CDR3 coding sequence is TGTGCTAGTGGTTTTGGCAATACGGACTTGATAAGGAAAGAGACCCAGTACTTC. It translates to CASGFGNTDLIRKETQYF.

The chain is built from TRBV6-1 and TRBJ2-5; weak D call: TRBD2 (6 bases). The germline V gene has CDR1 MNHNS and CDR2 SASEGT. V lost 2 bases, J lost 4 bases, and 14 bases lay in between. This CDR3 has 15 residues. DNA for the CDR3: TGTGCCAGCAGTGAATTACGCGGGGTCGCAGAGACCCAGTACTTC. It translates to CASSELRGVAETQYF.

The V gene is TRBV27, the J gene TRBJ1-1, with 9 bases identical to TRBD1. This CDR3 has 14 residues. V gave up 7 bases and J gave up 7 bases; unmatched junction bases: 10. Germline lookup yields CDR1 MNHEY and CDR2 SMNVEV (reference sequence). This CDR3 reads CASNRGRADGEAFF. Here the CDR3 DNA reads TGTGCCAGCAACAGGGGGCGCGCGGACGGTGAAGCTTTCTTT.

The CDR3 region is CASSPRQEGQPQHF. The DNA of the CDR3 is TGTGCCAGCAGCCCCCGTCAGGAGGGTCAGCCCCAGCATTTT. This chain uses TRBV27 with TRBJ1-5; no reliable D call. The ends were cut back, 6 bases at V and 6 bases at J, with 15 bases in the middle. Germline lookup yields CDR1 MNHEY and CDR2 SMNVEV (reference sequence). There are 14 residues in the CDR3.

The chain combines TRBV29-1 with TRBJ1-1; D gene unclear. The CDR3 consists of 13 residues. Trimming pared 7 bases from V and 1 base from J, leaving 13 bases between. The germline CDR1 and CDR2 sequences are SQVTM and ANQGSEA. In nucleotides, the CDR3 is TGCAGCGCCAGAGGGCAAACGAACACTGAAGCTTTCTTT. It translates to CSARGQTNTEAFF.

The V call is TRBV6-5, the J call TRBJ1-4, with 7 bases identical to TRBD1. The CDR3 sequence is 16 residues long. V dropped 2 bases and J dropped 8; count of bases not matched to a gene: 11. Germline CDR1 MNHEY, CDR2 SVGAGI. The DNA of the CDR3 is TGTGCCAGCAGTTACGGACACACAGGGGCGCGCGAAAAACTGTTTTTT. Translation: CASSYGHTGAREKLFF.

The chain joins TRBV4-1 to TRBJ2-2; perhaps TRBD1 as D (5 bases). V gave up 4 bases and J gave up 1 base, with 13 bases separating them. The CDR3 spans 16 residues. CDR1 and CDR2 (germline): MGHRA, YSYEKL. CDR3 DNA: TGCGCCAGCAGCCCCCCTGGACACTTGAACACCGGGGAGCTGTTTTTT. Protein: CASSPPGHLNTGELFF.

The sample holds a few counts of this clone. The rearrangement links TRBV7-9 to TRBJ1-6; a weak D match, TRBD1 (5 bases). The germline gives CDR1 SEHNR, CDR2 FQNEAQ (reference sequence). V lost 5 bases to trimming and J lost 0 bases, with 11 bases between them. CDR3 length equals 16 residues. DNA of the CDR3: TGTGCCAGCAGCACCGACAGAAGCTCCTATAATTCACCCCTCCACTTT. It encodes CASSTDRSSYNSPLHF.

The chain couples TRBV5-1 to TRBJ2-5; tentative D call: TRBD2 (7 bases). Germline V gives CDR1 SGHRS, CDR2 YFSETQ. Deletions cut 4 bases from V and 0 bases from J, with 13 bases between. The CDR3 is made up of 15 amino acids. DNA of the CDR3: TGCGCCAGCAGCGGGGGGGGCGGCGACCAAGAGACCCAGTACTTC. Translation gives CASSGGGGDQETQYF.

CDR3 nucleotides: TGTGCCAGCAGCTCCCTAGCGGGAGGGCCAAATGAGCAGTTCTTC. This encodes CASSSLAGGPNEQFF. The chain uses TRBV11-3 and TRBJ2-1; TRBD2 agrees at 12 bases. Germline CDR1 reads SGHNT; CDR2 reads YENEEA. The V segment lost 4 bases and the J segment 7 bases; nucleotides outside the gene matches: 5. The CDR3 has 15 residues.

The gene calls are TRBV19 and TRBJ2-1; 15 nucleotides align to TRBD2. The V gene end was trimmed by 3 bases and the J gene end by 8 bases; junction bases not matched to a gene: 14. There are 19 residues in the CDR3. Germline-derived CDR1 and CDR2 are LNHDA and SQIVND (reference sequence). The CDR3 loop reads CASSMAVGLAGGLMDEQFF. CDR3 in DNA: TGTGCCAGTAGTATGGCGGTGGGACTAGCGGGAGGCCTCATGGATGAGCAGTTCTTC.

CDR3 amino acids: CASTPLDSNSPLHF. The DNA for the CDR3 is TGTGCCAGCACCCCTTTGGACAGTAATTCACCCCTCCACTTT. The V call is TRBV2, the J call TRBJ1-6; the D gene is possibly TRBD1 (6 bases). Trimming left V 7 bases short and J 6 bases short, with 13 bases between. The CDR3 covers 14 residues. The germline gives CDR1 SNHLY, CDR2 FYNNEI.

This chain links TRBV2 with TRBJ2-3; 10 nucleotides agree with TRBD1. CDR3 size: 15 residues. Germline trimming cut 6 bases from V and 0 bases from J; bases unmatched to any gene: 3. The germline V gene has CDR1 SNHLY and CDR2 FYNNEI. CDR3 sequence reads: CASRGTGDSTDTQYF. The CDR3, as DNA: TGTGCCAGCAGGGGGACAGGGGACAGCACAGATACGCAGTATTTT.

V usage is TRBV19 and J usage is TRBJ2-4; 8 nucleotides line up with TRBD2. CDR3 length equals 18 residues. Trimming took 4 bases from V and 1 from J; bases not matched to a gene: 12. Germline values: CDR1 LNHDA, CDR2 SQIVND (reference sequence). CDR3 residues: CASSKAGGQGEAKNIQYF. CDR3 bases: TGTGCCAGTAGTAAGGCGGGAGGACAAGGGGAGGCCAAAAACATTCAGTACTTC.

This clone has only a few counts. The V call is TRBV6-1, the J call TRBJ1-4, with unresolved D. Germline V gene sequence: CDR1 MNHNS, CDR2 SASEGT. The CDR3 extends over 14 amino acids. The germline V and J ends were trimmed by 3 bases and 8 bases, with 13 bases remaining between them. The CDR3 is CASSEPGEVEKLFF. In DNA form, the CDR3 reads TGTGCCAGCAGTGAGCCCGGGGAGGTGGAAAAACTGTTTTTT.

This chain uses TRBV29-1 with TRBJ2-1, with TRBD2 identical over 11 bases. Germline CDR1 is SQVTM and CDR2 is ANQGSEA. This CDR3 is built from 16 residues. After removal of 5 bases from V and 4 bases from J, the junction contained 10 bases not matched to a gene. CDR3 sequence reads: CSVKVAGGPFYNEQFF. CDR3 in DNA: TGCAGCGTTAAGGTAGCGGGAGGGCCTTTTTACAATGAGCAGTTCTTC.

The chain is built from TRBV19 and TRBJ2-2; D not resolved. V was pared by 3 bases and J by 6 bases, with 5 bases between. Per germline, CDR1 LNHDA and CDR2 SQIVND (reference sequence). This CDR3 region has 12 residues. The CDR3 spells CASSISPGELFF. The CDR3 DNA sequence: TGTGCCAGTAGTATTTCTCCCGGGGAGCTGTTTTTT.

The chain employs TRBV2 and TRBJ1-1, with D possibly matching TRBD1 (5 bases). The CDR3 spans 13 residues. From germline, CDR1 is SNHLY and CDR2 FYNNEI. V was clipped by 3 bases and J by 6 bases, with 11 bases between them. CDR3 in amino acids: CASSERGLAEAFF. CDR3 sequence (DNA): TGTGCCAGCAGTGAGCGGGGGTTAGCTGAAGCTTTCTTT. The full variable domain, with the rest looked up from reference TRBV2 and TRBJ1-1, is EPEVTQTPSHQVTQMGQEVILRCVPISNHLYFYWYRQILGQKVEFLVSFYNNEISEKSEIFDDQFSVERPDGSNFTLKIRSTKLEDSAMYFCASSERGLAEAFFGQGTRLTVV.

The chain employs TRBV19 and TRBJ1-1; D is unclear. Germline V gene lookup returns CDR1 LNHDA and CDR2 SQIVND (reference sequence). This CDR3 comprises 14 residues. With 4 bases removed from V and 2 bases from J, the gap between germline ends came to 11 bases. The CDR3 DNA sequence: TGTGCCAGTAGTACAAACTCAGGAAACACTGAAGCTTTCTTT. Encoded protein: CASSTNSGNTEAFF.

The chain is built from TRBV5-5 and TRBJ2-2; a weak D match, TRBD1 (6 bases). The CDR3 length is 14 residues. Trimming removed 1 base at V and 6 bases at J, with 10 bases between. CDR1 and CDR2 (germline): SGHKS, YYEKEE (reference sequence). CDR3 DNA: TGTGCCAGCAGCTTGTCGACAGGCTCCGGGGAGCTGTTTTTT. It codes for CASSLSTGSGELFF.

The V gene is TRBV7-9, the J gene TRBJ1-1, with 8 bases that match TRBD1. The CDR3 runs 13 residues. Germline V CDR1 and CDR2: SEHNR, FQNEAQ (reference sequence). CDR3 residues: CSGTGTGNTEAFF. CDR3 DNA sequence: TGTTCCGGGACCGGGACAGGGAACACTGAAGCTTTCTTT.

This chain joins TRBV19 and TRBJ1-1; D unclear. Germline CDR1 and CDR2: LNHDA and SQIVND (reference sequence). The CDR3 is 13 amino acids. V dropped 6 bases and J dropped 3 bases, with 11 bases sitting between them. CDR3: CASSTPGYTEAFF. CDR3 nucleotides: TGTGCCAGTAGCACGCCGGGGTACACTGAAGCTTTCTTT.

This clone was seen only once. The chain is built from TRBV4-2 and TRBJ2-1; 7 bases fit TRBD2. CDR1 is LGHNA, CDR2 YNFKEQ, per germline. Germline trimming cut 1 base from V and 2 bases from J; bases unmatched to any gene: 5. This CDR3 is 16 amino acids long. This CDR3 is CASSQGGGGTYNEQFF. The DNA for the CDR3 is TGTGCCAGCAGCCAAGGGGGCGGGGGTACCTACAATGAGCAGTTCTTC.

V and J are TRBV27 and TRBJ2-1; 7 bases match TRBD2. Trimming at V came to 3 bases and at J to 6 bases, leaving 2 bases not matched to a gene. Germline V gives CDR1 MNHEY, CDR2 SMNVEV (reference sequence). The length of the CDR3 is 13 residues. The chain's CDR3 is CASSFRGGNEQFF. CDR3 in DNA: TGTGCCAGCAGTTTCCGCGGGGGCAATGAGCAGTTCTTC.

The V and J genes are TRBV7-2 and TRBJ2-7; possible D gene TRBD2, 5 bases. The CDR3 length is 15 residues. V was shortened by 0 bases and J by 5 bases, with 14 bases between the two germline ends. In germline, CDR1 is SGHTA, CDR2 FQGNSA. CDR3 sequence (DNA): TGTGCCAGCAGCTTAGCCCCCCAGAGGGTACACGAGCAGTACTTC. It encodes CASSLAPQRVHEQYF.

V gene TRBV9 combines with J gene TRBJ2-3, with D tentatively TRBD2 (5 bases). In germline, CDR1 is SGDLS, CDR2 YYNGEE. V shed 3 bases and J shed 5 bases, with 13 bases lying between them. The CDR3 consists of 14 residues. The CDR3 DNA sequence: TGTGCCAGCAGCGCCGGTGAGGCGGGAGATACGCAGTATTTT. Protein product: CASSAGEAGDTQYF.

CDR3 DNA: TGTGCCAACGCTCGGGTCGACGGGAGGTCACCCCTCCACTTT. This gives the protein CANARVDGRSPLHF. This sequence joins TRBV6-1 and TRBJ1-6, with D hard to call. The CDR3 runs to 14 residues. V was clipped by 10 bases and J by 10 bases, with 20 bases between them. Germline CDR1 and CDR2: MNHNS and SASEGT.

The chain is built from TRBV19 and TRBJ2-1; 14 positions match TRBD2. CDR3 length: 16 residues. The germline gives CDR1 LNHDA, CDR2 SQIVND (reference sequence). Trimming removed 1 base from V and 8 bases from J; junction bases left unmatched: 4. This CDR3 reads CASSIGGLAGVYEQFF. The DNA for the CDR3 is TGTGCCAGTAGTATAGGGGGACTAGCGGGAGTTTATGAGCAGTTCTTC.